Below, 27 T cell receptor beta chains from the same sample are listed, as sequenced in a study of shared T cell receptors in the human thymus. Clones were read by immunoSEQ multiplex PCR, and TCRdb kept only the in-frame ones, dropping some. The sample comprises 720,000 or so clones, 80% to 90% of which are singletons, and approximately 0.01% rests with the top ten. These same records also appear under a second study, on human thymus T cells.

Sequencing was done on a sample of thymocytes. These receptors originate from a girl under three years old with a congenital heart defect.

V gene TRBV5-1 combines with J gene TRBJ1-1, with D maybe TRBD1 (6 bases). Germline assignment: CDR1 SGHRS and CDR2 YFSETQ. This CDR3 has 14 amino acids. V was shortened by 4 bases and J by 5 bases, with 15 bases between the two germline ends. CDR3 sequence (DNA): TGCGCCAGCAGCCCCCGGGACAAGAGTACTGAAGCTTTCTTT. This codes for CASSPRDKSTEAFF.

This chain uses TRBV6-5 with TRBJ2-7, with D perhaps TRBD1 (6 bases). CDR3 length equals 14 residues. CDR1 is MNHEY and CDR2 is SVGAGI in the germline V gene. V lost 4 bases and J 7 bases, leaving 17 bases between the germline ends. CDR3 in amino acids: CASSSGQPLREQYF. CDR3 bases: TGTGCCAGCAGTTCCGGACAGCCCCTCCGAGAGCAGTACTTC.

As DNA, the CDR3 is TGTGCCAGCAGCTTACCGAAAGGAGGGGGGACAGGGAATTATAGCAATCAGCCCCAGCATTTT. It codes for CASSLPKGGGTGNYSNQPQHF. This chain joins TRBV7-8 and TRBJ1-5; 9 bases agree with TRBD1. V trimming: 2 bases; J trimming: 0 bases; junction bases outside the gene matches: 17. This CDR3 contains 21 residues. Germline loops: CDR1 SGHVS, CDR2 FQNEAQ.

The gene calls are TRBV2 and TRBJ2-7, with D maybe TRBD2 (5 bases). Germline CDR1 and CDR2: SNHLY and FYNNEI. Trimming took 1 base from V and 2 from J, leaving 21 bases between them. The CDR3 is made up of 18 amino acids. The CDR3 DNA reads as TGTGCCAGCAGTGAAGGTGGGAGCCTGGACTTACGCACCTACGAGCAGTACTTC. It specifies CASSEGGSLDLRTYEQYF.

This clone was recorded a few times. The gene calls are TRBV11-2 and TRBJ1-3, with TRBD1 matching 9 bases. The V segment lost 5 bases and the J segment 5 bases; nucleotides outside the gene matches: 13. CDR1 and CDR2 (germline): SGHAT, FQNNGV. The CDR3 is 17 residues long. The CDR3, as DNA: TGTGCCAGCAGCGCGGAACACAGGGGGCGAGGAAGAAACACCATATATTTT. As protein: CASSAEHRGRGRNTIYF.

V usage is TRBV6-1 and J usage is TRBJ1-3, with D unresolved. Germline CDR1 reads MNHNS; CDR2 reads SASEGT. The CDR3 runs to 14 residues. The germline V and J ends were trimmed by 7 bases and 4 bases, with 14 bases remaining between them. The CDR3, as DNA: TGTGCCAGCACGGAGGCTGAGTACGGAAACACCATATATTTT. It codes for CASTEAEYGNTIYF.

The rearrangement joins TRBV5-6 to TRBJ1-1; weak D call: TRBD1 (5 bases). CDR1 and CDR2 from the germline V gene are SGHDT and YYEEEE. The ends were cut back, 0 bases at V and 0 bases at J, with 21 bases in the middle. This CDR3 has 19 amino acids. CDR3 sequence (DNA): TGTGCCAGCAGCTTGGGGGAGGAGAACAGGAAGTTTCTGAACACTGAAGCTTTCTTT. Amino acid sequence: CASSLGEENRKFLNTEAFF.

This clone has just one count. The chain is built from TRBV4-2 and TRBJ2-7; possible D gene TRBD2, 6 bases. V was cut by 3 bases and J by 9 bases, with 27 bases left in between. The germline gives CDR1 LGHNA, CDR2 YNFKEQ. This CDR3 comprises 17 residues. The DNA for the CDR3 is TGTGCCAGCAGCCATGCCGCGGGGAACTCTCTCCTACGAGGGCAGTACTTC. Encoded protein: CASSHAAGNSLLRGQYF.

A single count supports this clone. J is TRBJ1-4 and V is TRBV9; D uncertain. The germline gives CDR1 SGDLS, CDR2 YYNGEE. The CDR3 has 15 residues. V lost 1 base to trimming and J lost 4 bases, with 11 bases between them. CDR3 region: CASSVSRGGNEKLFF. The CDR3 DNA is TGTGCCAGCAGCGTATCCCGGGGAGGTAATGAAAAACTGTTTTTT.

V usage is TRBV10-1 and J usage is TRBJ2-7; 9 nucleotides agree with TRBD2. Germline trimming cut 1 base from V and 3 bases from J; bases unmatched to any gene: 7. The CDR3 totals 16 residues. CDR1 is WNHNN, CDR2 SYGVQD, per germline (reference sequence). CDR3 residues: CASSEFPQRGVYEQYF. The CDR3 nucleotides are TGCGCCAGCAGTGAGTTTCCCCAGCGGGGGGTCTACGAGCAGTACTTC.

The chain combines TRBV6-6 with TRBJ1-1; 8 nucleotides match TRBD1. J gave up 1 base and V 4 bases, and 8 bases lay outside the gene matches. The CDR3 has 16 residues. The germline V gene has CDR1 MNHNY and CDR2 SVGAGI (reference sequence). CDR3: CASSWPPDRGNTEAFF. The CDR3 nucleotides are TGTGCCAGCAGTTGGCCCCCCGACAGGGGGAACACTGAAGCTTTCTTT.

This clone was seen only once. This chain uses TRBV9 with TRBJ2-5; the D gene is possibly TRBD2 (5 bases). The germline gives CDR1 SGDLS, CDR2 YYNGEE. There are 15 residues in the CDR3. V lost 2 bases and J 1 base, leaving 12 bases between the germline ends. The DNA of the CDR3 is TGTGCCAGCAGCGTCTTTGCGGGTTCCCAAGAGACCCAGTACTTC. Its translation: CASSVFAGSQETQYF.

This clone was seen once. The chain couples TRBV4-1 to TRBJ2-7; TRBD1 agrees at 8 bases. The CDR3 is 18 residues long. CDR1 and CDR2 from the germline V gene are MGHRA and YSYEKL. The V segment lost 3 bases and the J segment 1 base; nucleotides outside the gene matches: 14. This chain's CDR3 is CASSHPAGTGSPSYEQYF. CDR3 DNA: TGCGCCAGCAGCCATCCGGCAGGGACAGGTTCCCCGTCCTACGAGCAGTACTTC.

The rearrangement uses TRBV19 and TRBJ2-7, with TRBD2 as a possible D gene (5 bases). CDR3 length equals 16 residues. The germline V gene has CDR1 LNHDA and CDR2 SQIVND (reference sequence). V was pared by 4 bases and J by 6 bases, with 22 bases between. The CDR3 here is CASSTPNVGKRSEQYF. The CDR3 region has the DNA TGTGCCAGTAGTACCCCAAACGTCGGGAAGAGGAGCGAGCAGTACTTC.

The chain carries TRBV2 and TRBJ2-1; 8 bases are a match to TRBD1. J lost 7 bases, V lost 6 bases, and 5 bases had no gene match. This CDR3 has 13 residues. The germline V gene encodes CDR1 SNHLY and CDR2 FYNNEI. As DNA, the CDR3 is TGTGCCAGCAGATCCAGGACAGGGAATGAGCAGTTCTTC. Translated, it gives CASRSRTGNEQFF.

This clone has just a few counts. The chain joins TRBV14 to TRBJ2-1, with D perhaps matching TRBD1 (6 bases). The CDR3 sequence is 21 residues long. Trimming removed 0 bases from V and 3 bases from J, with 27 bases in between. Germline V lookup: CDR1 SGHDN, CDR2 FVKESK. CDR3 nucleotides: TGTGCCAGCAGCCAAGATATCTCCTGGACCACCCATCAGGACAGCTACAATGAGCAGTTCTTC. It translates to CASSQDISWTTHQDSYNEQFF.

This sequence joins TRBV5-6 and TRBJ1-2; the D gene is possibly TRBD1 (5 bases). Deletions cut 4 bases from V and 8 bases from J, with 21 bases between. Germline V CDR1 and CDR2: SGHDT, YYEEEE. The CDR3 is 15 residues long. The CDR3 loop is CASSPVGEDWRGYTF. CDR3 in DNA: TGTGCCAGCAGCCCGGTGGGGGAGGATTGGCGCGGCTACACCTTC.

The V call is TRBV7-9, the J call TRBJ2-7; possible D gene TRBD2, 7 bases. V lost 1 base, J lost 0 bases, and 13 bases lay in between. Germline V CDR1 and CDR2: SEHNR, FQNEAQ (reference sequence). The length of the CDR3 is 16 residues. The CDR3 reads CASSLGEGVYSYEQYF. CDR3 bases: TGTGCCAGCAGCTTAGGGGAGGGGGTATACTCCTACGAGCAGTACTTC.

V gene TRBV6-1 combines with J gene TRBJ1-5; perhaps TRBD1 as D (5 bases). Looked up from germline, CDR1 is MNHNS and CDR2 is SASEGT. This CDR3 has 19 residues. V gave up 0 bases and J gave up 2 bases, with 20 bases separating them. Here the CDR3 reads CASSEAGGTGGVGNQPQHF. The CDR3 DNA reads as TGTGCCAGCAGTGAAGCGGGGGGAACGGGTGGGGTTGGCAATCAGCCCCAGCATTTT.

A few counts support this clone. The CDR3 region has the DNA TGCGCCAGCAGCTCCAACAGGGCTTCACCCCTCCACTTT. Amino acids: CASSSNRASPLHF. The rearrangement links TRBV5-1 to TRBJ1-6, with TRBD1 as a possible D gene (6 bases). The V and J ends lost 3 bases and 9 bases respectively, with 10 bases between them. This CDR3 is built from 13 residues. CDR1 and CDR2 from the germline V gene are SGHRS and YFSETQ.

The rearrangement links TRBV15 to TRBJ1-2; 10 nucleotides align to TRBD1. V gave up 5 bases and J gave up 8 bases; unmatched junction bases: 8. Germline V lookup: CDR1 LNHNV, CDR2 YYDKDF (reference sequence). This CDR3 has 14 residues. The CDR3: CATSRADRGQGYTF. CDR3 nucleotides: TGTGCCACCAGCCGCGCTGACAGGGGGCAGGGCTACACCTTC.

This sequence joins TRBV6-6 and TRBJ2-7; 7 nucleotides align to TRBD2. Germline V gene sequence: CDR1 MNHNY, CDR2 SVGAGI (reference sequence). V lost 6 bases and J lost 0; bases outside the gene matches: 11. This CDR3 spans 16 amino acids. CDR3 bases: TGTGCCAGCAGCCCCTATGAGCGGGGCCGCTCCTACGAGCAGTACTTC. Its translation: CASSPYERGRSYEQYF.

The DNA for the CDR3 is TGTGCCAGCAGTGAAGCGGGAGATTGGACCAACCCCCCTGAAGCTTTCTTT. Encoded protein: CASSEAGDWTNPPEAFF. The chain recombines TRBV6-1 with TRBJ1-1; D not resolved. The CDR3 sequence is 17 residues long. Trimming cost V 0 bases and J 6 bases, with 20 bases left between them. In germline, CDR1 is MNHNS, CDR2 SASEGT.

The V call is TRBV5-8, the J call TRBJ2-3, with D tentatively TRBD2 (6 bases). The germline CDR1 and CDR2 sequences are SGHTS and YDEGEE. The CDR3 has 17 residues. Trimming stripped 2 bases from V and 3 bases from J, with 19 bases between. CDR3 sequence reads: CASSLPPGEGLTDTQYF. DNA of the CDR3: TGTGCCAGCAGCTTACCCCCGGGAGAGGGCCTTACAGATACGCAGTATTTT.

The chain joins TRBV18 to TRBJ1-5; D is possibly TRBD1 (6 bases). The V end was cut by 1 base, the J end by 6 bases, with 19 bases between. The CDR3 has 17 amino acids. CDR1 is KGHSH, CDR2 LQKENI, per germline. CDR3: CASSPLSVGAGSQPQHF. CDR3 coding DNA: TGTGCCAGCTCACCACTTTCCGTGGGGGCAGGGAGTCAGCCCCAGCATTTT.

This clone was picked up a small number of times. The chain joins TRBV5-6 to TRBJ2-2; 8 bases line up with TRBD2. V dropped 3 bases and J dropped 1; count of bases not matched to a gene: 5. The V gene's germline CDR1 is SGHDT and CDR2 YYEEEE. This CDR3 is built from 16 residues. The CDR3, as DNA: TGTGCCAGCAGCTCCAGCAGCGGGGGGAACACCGGGGAGCTGTTTTTT. It yields the protein CASSSSSGGNTGELFF.

Here the CDR3 reads CASSLGLWPGKLFF. The CDR3 DNA reads TGTGCCAGCAGCTTAGGATTGTGGCCGGGAAAACTGTTTTTT. This chain connects TRBV11-2 to TRBJ1-4; D is uncertain. Trimming pared 1 base from V and 10 bases from J, leaving 13 bases between. CDR1 is SGHAT, CDR2 FQNNGV, per germline. The CDR3 runs 14 residues. Drawing the rest from reference TRBV11-2 and TRBJ1-4, the complete variable domain is EAGVAQSPRYKIIEKRQSVAFWCNPISGHATLYWYQQILGQGPKLLIQFQNNGVVDDSQLPKDRFSAERLKGVDSTLKIQPAKLEDSAVYLCASSLGLWPGKLFFGSGTQLSVL.